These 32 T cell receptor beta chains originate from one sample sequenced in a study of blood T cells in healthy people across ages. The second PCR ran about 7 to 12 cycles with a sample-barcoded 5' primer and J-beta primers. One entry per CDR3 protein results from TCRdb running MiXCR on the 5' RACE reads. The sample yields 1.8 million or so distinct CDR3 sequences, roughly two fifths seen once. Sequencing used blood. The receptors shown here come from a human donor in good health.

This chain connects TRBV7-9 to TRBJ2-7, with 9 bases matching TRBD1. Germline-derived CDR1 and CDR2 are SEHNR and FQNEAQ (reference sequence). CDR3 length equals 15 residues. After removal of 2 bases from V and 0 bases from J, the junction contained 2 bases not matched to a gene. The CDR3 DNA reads TGTGCCAGCAGCTTAAGGGACAGGGCCTCCTACGAGCAGTACTTC. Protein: CASSLRDRASYEQYF. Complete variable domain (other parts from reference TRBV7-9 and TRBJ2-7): DTGVSQNPRHKITKRGQNVTFRCDPISEHNRLYWYRQTLGQGPEFLTYFQNEAQLEKSRLLSDRFSAERPKGSFSTLEIQRTEQGDSAMYLCASSLRDRASYEQYFGPGTRLTVT.

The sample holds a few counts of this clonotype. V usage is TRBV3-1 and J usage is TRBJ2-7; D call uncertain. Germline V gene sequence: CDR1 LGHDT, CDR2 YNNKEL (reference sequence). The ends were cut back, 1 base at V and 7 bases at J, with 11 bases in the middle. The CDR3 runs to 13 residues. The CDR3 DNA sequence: TGTGCCAGCAGCCAAGCCTCACGGCCAGAGCAGTACTTC. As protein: CASSQASRPEQYF.

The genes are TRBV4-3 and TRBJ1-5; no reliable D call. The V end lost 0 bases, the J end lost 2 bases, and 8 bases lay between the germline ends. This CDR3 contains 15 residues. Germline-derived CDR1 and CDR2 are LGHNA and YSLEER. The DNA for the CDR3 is TGCGCCAGCAGCCAAGACGACATGGGCAATCAGCCCCAGCATTTT. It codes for CASSQDDMGNQPQHF.

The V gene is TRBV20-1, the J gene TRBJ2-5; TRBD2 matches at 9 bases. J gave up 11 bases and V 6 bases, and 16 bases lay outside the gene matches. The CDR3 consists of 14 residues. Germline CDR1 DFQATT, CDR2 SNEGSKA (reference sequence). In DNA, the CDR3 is TGCAGTGCCCCGTTCGCGGGGGGGATCAATGAGCAGTACTTC. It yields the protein CSAPFAGGINEQYF.

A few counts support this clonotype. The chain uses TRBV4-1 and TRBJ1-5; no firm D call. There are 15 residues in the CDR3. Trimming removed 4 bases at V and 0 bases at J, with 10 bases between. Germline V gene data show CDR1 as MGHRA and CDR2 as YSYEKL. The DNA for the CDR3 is TGCGCCAGCAGCCTGTTAGGAGCTAGCAATCAGCCCCAGCATTTT. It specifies CASSLLGASNQPQHF.

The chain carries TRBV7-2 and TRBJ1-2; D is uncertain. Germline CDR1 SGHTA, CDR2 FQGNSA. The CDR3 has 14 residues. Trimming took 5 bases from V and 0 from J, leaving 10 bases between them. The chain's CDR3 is CASSPSGTNYGYTF. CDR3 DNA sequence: TGTGCCAGCAGCCCGTCCGGGACTAACTATGGCTACACCTTC. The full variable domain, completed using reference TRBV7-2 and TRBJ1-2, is GAGVSQSPSNKVTEKGKDVELRCDPISGHTALYWYRQSLGQGLEFLIYFQGNSAPDKSGLPSDRFSAERTGGSVSTLTIQRTQQEDSAVYLCASSPSGTNYGYTFGSGTRLTVV.

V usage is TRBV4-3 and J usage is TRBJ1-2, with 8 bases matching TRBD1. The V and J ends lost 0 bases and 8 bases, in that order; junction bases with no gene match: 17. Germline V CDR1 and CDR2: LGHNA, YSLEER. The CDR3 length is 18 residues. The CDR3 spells CASSQDSIFGRGRGGYTF. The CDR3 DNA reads TGCGCCAGCAGCCAAGATTCCATCTTTGGCAGGGGGCGAGGGGGCTACACCTTC.

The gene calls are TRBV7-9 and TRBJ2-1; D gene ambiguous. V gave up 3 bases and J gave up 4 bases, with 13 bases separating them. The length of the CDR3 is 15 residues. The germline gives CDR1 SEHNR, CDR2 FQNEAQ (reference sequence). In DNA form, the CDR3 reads TGTGCCAGCAGCTTCCGCCACCAATTATACAATGAGCAGTTCTTC. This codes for CASSFRHQLYNEQFF.

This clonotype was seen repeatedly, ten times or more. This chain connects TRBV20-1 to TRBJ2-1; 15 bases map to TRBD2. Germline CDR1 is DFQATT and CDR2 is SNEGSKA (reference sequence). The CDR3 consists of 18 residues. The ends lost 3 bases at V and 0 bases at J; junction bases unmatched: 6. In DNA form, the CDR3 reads TGCAGTGCTAGGGGACTAGCGGGGGGCCCGAGCTCCTACAATGAGCAGTTCTTC. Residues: CSARGLAGGPSSYNEQFF.

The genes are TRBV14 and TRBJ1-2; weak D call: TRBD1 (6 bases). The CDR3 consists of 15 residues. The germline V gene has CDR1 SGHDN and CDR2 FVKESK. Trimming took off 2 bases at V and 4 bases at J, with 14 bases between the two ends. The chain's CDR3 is CASSQLGGYGYGYTF. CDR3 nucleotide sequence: TGTGCCAGCAGCCAATTAGGGGGGTATGGCTATGGCTACACCTTC. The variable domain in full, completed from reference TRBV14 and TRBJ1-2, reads EAGVTQFPSHSVIEKGQTVTLRCDPISGHDNLYWYRRVMGKEIKFLLHFVKESKQDESGMPNNRFLAERTGGTYSTLKVQPAELEDSGVYFCASSQLGGYGYGYTFGSGTRLTVV.

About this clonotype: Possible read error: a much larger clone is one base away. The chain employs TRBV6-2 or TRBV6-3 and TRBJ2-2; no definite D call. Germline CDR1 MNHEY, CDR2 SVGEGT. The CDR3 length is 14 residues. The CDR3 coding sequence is TGTGTCAGCAGTTACCGAAGTTACACCGGGGAGCTGTTTTTT. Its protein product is CVSSYRSYTGELFF.

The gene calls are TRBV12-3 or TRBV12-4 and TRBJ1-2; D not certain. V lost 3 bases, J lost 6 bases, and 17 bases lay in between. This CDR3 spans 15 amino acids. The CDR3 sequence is CASSFLGRGFDGYTF. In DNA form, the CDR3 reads TGTGCCAGCAGTTTCTTGGGAAGAGGGTTCGATGGCTACACCTTC.

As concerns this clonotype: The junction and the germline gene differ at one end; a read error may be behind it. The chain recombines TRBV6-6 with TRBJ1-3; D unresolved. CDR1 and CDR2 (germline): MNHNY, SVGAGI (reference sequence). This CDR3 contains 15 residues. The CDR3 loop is CASSYRAHSGNTIYF. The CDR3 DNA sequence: TGTGCCAGCAGTTATAGGGCACACTCTGGAAATACCATATATTTT.

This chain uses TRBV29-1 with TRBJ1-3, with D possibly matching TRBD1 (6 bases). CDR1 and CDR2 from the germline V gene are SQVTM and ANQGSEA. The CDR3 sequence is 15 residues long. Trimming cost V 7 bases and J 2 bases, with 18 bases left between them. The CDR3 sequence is CSAAAGVGTGNTIYF. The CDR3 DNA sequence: TGCAGCGCCGCGGCAGGGGTAGGGACTGGAAACACCATATATTTT.

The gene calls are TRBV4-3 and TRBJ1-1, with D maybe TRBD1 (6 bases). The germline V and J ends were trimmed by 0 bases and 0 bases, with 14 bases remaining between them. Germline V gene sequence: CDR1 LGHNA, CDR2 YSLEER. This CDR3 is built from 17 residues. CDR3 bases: TGCGCCAGCAGCCAAGATACGGGGGGCGCAATGAACACTGAAGCTTTCTTT. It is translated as CASSQDTGGAMNTEAFF.

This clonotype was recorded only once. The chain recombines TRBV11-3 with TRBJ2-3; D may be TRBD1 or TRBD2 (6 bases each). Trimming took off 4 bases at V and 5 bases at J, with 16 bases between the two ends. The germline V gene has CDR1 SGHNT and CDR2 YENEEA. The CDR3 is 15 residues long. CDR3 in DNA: TGTGCCAGCAGCTACGTAGGGGGGCGCCGAGATACGCAGTATTTT. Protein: CASSYVGGRRDTQYF.

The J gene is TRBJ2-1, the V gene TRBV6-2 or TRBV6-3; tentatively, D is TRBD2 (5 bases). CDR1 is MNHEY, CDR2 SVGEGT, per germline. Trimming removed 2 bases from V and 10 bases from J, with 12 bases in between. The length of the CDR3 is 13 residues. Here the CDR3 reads CASSYGLYYEQFF. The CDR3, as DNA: TGTGCCAGCAGTTACGGACTGTACTACGAGCAGTTCTTC.

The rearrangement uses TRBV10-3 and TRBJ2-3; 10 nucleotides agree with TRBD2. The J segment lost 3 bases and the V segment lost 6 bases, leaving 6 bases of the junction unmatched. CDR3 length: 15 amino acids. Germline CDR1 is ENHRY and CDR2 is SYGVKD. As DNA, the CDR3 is TGTGCCATCAGGGCTAGCGGGAGAATGACAGATACGCAGTATTTT. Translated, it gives CAIRASGRMTDTQYF.

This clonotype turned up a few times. The CDR3 protein is CASSSLGGANYGYTF. CDR3 sequence (DNA): TGTGCCAGCAGTTCGCTCGGGGGGGCTAACTATGGCTACACCTTC. The J gene is TRBJ1-2, the V gene TRBV27; possible D gene TRBD1, 5 bases. V lost 4 bases and J 0 bases, leaving 12 bases between the germline ends. CDR3 length: 15 residues. CDR1 and CDR2 from the germline V gene are MNHEY and SMNVEV (reference sequence).

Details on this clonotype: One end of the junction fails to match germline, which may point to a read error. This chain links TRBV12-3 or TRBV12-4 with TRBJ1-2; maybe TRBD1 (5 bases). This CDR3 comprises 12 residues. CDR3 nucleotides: TGTGCCAGCAGTCTGGGGGAGTATGACTACACCTTC. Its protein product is CASSLGEYDYTF.

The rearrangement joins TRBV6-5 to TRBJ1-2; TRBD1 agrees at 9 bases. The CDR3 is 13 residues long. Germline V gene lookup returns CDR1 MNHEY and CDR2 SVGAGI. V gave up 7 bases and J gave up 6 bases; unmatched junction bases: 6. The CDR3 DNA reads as TGTGCCAGCATCCCGGGACAGGGACATGGCTACACCTTC. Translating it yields CASIPGQGHGYTF.

The CDR3 coding sequence is TGTGCCAGCAGTCACCACAGGGCCAACCCCCTCCGTGAGACCCAGTACTTC. Amino acid sequence: CASSHHRANPLRETQYF. J is TRBJ2-5 and V is TRBV6-2 or TRBV6-3, with D possibly being TRBD1 (6 bases). From germline, CDR1 is MNHEY and CDR2 SVGEGT. The CDR3 spans 17 residues. V was trimmed by 5 bases and J by 5 bases, leaving 24 bases between them.

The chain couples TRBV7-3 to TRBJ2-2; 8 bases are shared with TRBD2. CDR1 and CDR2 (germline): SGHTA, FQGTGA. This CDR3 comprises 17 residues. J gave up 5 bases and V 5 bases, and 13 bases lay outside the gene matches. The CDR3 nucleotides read TGTGCCAGCAGCCCACTTCCGGGGGGGCCAGGTACCGGGGAGCTGTTTTTT. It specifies CASSPLPGGPGTGELFF.

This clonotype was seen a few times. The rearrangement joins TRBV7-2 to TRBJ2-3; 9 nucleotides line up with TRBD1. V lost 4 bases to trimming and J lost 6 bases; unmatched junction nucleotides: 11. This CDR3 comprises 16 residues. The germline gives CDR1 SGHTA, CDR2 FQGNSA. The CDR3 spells CASSSGQGWRVDTQYF. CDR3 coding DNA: TGTGCCAGCAGCTCGGGACAGGGCTGGAGGGTCGATACGCAGTATTTT.

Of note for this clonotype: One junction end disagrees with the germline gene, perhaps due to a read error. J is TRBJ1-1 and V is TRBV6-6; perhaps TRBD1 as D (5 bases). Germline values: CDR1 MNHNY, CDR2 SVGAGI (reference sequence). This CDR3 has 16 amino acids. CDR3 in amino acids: CASSYSPGSRNAEAFF. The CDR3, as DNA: TGTGCCAGCAGTTACTCGCCAGGGTCTAGGAACGCTGAAGCTTTCTTT.

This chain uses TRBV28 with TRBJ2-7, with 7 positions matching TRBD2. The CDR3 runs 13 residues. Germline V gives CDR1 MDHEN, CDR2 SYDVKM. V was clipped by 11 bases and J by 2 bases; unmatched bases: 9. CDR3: CASSGGGPYEQYF. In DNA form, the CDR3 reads TGTGCCTCCTCGGGCGGGGGTCCCTACGAGCAGTACTTC.

The CDR3 reads CSARDPGLETQYF. CDR3 DNA: TGCAGTGCTAGAGATCCAGGGTTGGAGACCCAGTACTTC. The gene calls are TRBV20-1 and TRBJ2-5; D might be TRBD1 (5 bases). V lost 0 bases and J 5 bases, leaving 10 bases between the germline ends. The CDR3 runs 13 residues. Germline V gene data show CDR1 as DFQATT and CDR2 as SNEGSKA (reference sequence).

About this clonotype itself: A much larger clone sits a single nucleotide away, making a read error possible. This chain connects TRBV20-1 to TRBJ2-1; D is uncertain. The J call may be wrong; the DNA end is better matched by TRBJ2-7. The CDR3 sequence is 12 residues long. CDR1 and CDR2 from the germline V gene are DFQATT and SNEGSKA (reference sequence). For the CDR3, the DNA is TGCAGTGCTAGAGGGGATTACAATGAGCAGTACTTC. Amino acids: CSARGDYNEQYF.

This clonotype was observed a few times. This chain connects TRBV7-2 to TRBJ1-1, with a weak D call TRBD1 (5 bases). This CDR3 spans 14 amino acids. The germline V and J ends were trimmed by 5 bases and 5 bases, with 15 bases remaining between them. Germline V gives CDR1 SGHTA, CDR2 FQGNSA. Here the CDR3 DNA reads TGTGCCAGCAGCAATACAGGAGTAGGGACTGAAGCTTTCTTT. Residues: CASSNTGVGTEAFF.

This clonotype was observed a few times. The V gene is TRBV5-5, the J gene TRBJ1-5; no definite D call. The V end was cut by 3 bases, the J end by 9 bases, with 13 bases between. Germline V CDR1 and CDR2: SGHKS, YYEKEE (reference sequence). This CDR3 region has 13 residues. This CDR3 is CASSSEMGRPQHF. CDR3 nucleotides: TGTGCCAGCAGCTCCGAAATGGGGAGGCCCCAGCATTTT.

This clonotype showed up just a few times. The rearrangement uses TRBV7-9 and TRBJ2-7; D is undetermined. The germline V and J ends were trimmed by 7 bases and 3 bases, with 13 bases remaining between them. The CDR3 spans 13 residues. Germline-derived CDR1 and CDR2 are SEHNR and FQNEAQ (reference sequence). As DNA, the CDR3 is TGTGCCAGCAATTTTGCAACGGGCTACGAGCAGTACTTC. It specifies CASNFATGYEQYF. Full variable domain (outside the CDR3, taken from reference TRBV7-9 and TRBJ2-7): DTGVSQNPRHKITKRGQNVTFRCDPISEHNRLYWYRQTLGQGPEFLTYFQNEAQLEKSRLLSDRFSAERPKGSFSTLEIQRTEQGDSAMYLCASNFATGYEQYFGPGTRLTVT.

In DNA form, the CDR3 reads TGTGCCAGCAGTTACTTCACAGGGGCTTCCACCGGGGAGCTGTTTTTT. Its translation is CASSYFTGASTGELFF. The rearrangement uses TRBV6-5 and TRBJ2-2; 7 nucleotides line up with TRBD1. V dropped 1 base and J dropped 4; count of bases not matched to a gene: 6. Germline loops: CDR1 MNHEY, CDR2 SVGAGI. This CDR3 has 16 amino acids.